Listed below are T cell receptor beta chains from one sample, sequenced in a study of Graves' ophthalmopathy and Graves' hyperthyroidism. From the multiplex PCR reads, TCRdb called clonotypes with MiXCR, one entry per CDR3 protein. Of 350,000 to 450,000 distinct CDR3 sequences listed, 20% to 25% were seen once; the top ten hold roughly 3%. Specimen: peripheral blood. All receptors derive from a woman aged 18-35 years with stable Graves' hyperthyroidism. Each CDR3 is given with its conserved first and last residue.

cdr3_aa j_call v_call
CSALERGFQETQYF TRBJ2-5 TRBV20-1
CASSETFVGEDENIQYF TRBJ2-4 TRBV25-1
CSAHRPGQGGREQYF TRBJ2-7 TRBV20-1
CASSYARAKNIKHF TRBJ2-4 TRBV6-5
CASSLEGTGGYGYTF TRBJ1-2 TRBV7-9
CASSRDRGFGSNQPQHF TRBJ1-5 TRBV6-2/TRBV6-3
CASSSTGGRSNQPQHF TRBJ1-5 TRBV6-1
CASRDGGQPQHF TRBJ1-5 TRBV12-3/TRBV12-4
CASSYSGTLVYEQYF TRBJ2-7 TRBV6-5
CASSLGWGRDNSPLHF TRBJ1-6 TRBV7-8
CASSYGSSGLGTGELFF TRBJ2-2 TRBV6-1
CSVAGQLIEPYGYTF TRBJ1-2 TRBV29-1
CAWRPPPVRNYGYTF TRBJ1-2 TRBV30
CAAGIGGEQYF TRBJ2-7 TRBV10-2
CSARMGSRGKNIQYF TRBJ2-4 TRBV20-1
CASKQDNSGNTIYF TRBJ1-3 TRBV2
CASSMTGETEAFF TRBJ1-1 TRBV7-3
CASSPRGTEAFF TRBJ1-1 TRBV5-1
CASSLLPLIYGYTF TRBJ1-2 TRBV7-2
CASYRFYEQYF TRBJ2-7 TRBV2
CASSFRVDWGTSGRANTGELFF TRBJ2-2 TRBV12-3/TRBV12-4
CASSEALRRSSYEQYF TRBJ2-7 TRBV2
CASSPSEAKNIQYF TRBJ2-4 TRBV7-9
CASSLRVAGQPEAFF TRBJ1-1 TRBV12-3/TRBV12-4
CASRPETDHEQYF TRBJ2-7 TRBV4-1
CASSGQQETQYF TRBJ2-5 TRBV6-1
CSAQGGREEETQYF TRBJ2-5 TRBV20-1
CASSRDPLTGELFF TRBJ2-2 TRBV6-1
CASRAGGFLFNQPQHF TRBJ1-5 TRBV28
CASSVVPFTNYGYTF TRBJ1-2 TRBV9
CATSDGGDPNYGYTF TRBJ1-2 TRBV24-1
CASTPTGRSSGNTIYF TRBJ1-3 TRBV12-3/TRBV12-4
CATSDPSGTGNPYEQYF TRBJ2-7 TRBV24-1
CASSLWGGNSPLHF TRBJ1-6 TRBV7-3
CASSPRGPGEAFF TRBJ1-1 TRBV12-3/TRBV12-4
CASSVGLHSYGYTF TRBJ1-2 TRBV6-1
CASSFLRGETQYF TRBJ2-5 TRBV28
CASSVASAQETQYF TRBJ2-5 TRBV9
CASSQGQGTGGYTF TRBJ1-2 TRBV6-1
CASSVDRGRREQYF TRBJ2-7 TRBV27
CATAGFFRAFF TRBJ1-1 TRBV12-3/TRBV12-4
CASGSRGFTGELFF TRBJ2-2 TRBV28
CASSASGSMNTEAFF TRBJ1-1 TRBV19
CASRRGVLSSYNEQFF TRBJ2-1 TRBV2
CASSYSSKIAGVISRQETQYF TRBJ2-5 TRBV6-2/TRBV6-3
CASSAPYSNQPQHF TRBJ1-5 TRBV6-1
CASSPREQPGELFF TRBJ2-2 TRBV18
CASSLPWRNTEAFF TRBJ1-1 TRBV7-2
CASSPGHLYGYTF TRBJ1-2 TRBV6-1
CASRGTGVMVNTEAFF TRBJ1-1 TRBV11-2
CATVRRPDRPSYTF TRBJ1-2 TRBV24-1
CSVVVRGYEQYF TRBJ2-7 TRBV29-1
CASSLNPGGLYEQYF TRBJ2-7 TRBV4-1
CASSSNTEAFF TRBJ1-1 TRBV5-1
CASSMGVREVGYGYTF TRBJ1-2 TRBV7-8
CASSIRTGMGTGELFF TRBJ2-2 TRBV5-1
CASTPTGLGAGELFF TRBJ2-2 TRBV12-3/TRBV12-4
CASSYSAGEGQPQHF TRBJ1-5 TRBV6-2/TRBV6-3
CASTPGNTEAFF TRBJ1-1 TRBV12-3/TRBV12-4
CASSFSVGELFF TRBJ2-2 TRBV28